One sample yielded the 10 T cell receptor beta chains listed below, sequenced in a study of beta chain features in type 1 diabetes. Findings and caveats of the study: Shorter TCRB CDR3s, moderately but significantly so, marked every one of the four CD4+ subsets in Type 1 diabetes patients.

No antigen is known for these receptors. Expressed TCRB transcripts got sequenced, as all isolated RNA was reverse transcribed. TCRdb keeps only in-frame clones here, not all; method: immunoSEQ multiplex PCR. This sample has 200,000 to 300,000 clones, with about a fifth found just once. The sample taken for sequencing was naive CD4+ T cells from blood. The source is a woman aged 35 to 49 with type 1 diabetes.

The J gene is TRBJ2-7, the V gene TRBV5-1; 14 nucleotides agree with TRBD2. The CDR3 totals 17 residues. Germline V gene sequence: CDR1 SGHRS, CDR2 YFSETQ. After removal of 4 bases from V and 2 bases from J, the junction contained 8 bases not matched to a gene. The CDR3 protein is CASSHAGLAGGPYEQYF. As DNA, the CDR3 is TGCGCCAGCAGCCACGCCGGACTAGCGGGAGGCCCCTACGAGCAGTACTTC.

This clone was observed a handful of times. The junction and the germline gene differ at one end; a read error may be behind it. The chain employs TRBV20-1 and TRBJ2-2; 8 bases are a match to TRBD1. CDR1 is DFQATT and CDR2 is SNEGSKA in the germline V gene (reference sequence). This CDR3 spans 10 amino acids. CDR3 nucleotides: TGCAGTGCCAGTCAGGACAGGGAGATTTTT. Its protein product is CSASQDREIF.

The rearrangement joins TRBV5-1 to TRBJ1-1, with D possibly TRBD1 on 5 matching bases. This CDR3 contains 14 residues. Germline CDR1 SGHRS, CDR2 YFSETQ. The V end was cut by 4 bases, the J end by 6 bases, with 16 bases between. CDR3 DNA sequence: TGCGCCAGCAGCCCGACCGGGCGGGGCGCTGAAGCTTTCTTT. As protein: CASSPTGRGAEAFF.

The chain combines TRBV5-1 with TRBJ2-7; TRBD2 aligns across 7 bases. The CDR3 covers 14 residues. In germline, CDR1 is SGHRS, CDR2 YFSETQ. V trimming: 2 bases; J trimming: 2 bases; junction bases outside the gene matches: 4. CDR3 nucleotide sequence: TGCGCCAGCAGCTTTGGGGGGGACGCCTACGAGCAGTACTTC. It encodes CASSFGGDAYEQYF.

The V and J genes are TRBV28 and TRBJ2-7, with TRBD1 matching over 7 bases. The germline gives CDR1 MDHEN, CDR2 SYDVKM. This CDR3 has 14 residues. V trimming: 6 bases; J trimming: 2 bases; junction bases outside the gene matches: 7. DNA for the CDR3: TGTGCCAGCAGGCCGGGACAGAATACCTACGAGCAGTACTTC. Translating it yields CASRPGQNTYEQYF.

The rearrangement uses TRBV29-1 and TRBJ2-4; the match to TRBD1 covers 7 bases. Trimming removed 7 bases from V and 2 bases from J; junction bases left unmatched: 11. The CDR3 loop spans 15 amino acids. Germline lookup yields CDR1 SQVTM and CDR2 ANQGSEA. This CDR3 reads CSDLSQGWTKNIQYF. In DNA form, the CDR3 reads TGCAGCGATCTCTCACAGGGGTGGACCAAAAACATTCAGTACTTC.

The CDR3 DNA sequence: TGTGCCAGCAGCCCGTGGGTGGCAGCGGGGAACACTGAAGCTTTCTTT. Its translation: CASSPWVAAGNTEAFF. This chain links TRBV7-9 with TRBJ1-1; D gene unclear. The CDR3 has 16 amino acids. CDR1 is SEHNR and CDR2 is FQNEAQ in the germline V gene (reference sequence). Trimming stripped 5 bases from V and 1 base from J, with 17 bases between.

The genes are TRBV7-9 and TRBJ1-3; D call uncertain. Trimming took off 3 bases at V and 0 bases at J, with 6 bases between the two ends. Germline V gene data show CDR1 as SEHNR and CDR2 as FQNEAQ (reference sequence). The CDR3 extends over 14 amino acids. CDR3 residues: CASSFGSSGNTIYF. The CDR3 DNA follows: TGTGCCAGCAGCTTCGGGAGCTCTGGAAACACCATATATTTT.

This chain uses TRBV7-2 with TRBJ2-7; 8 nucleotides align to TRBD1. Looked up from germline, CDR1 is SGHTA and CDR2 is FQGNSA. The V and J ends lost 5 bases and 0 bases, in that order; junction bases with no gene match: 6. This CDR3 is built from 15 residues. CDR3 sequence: CASSTDRESSYEQYF. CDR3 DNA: TGTGCCAGCAGCACGGACAGGGAGAGCTCCTACGAGCAGTACTTC.

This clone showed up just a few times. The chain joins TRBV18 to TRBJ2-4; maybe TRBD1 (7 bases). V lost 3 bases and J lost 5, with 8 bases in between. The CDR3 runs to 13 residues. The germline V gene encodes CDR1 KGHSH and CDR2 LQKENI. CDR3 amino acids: CASSPRGENIQYF. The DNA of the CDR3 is TGTGCCAGCTCACCCAGGGGGGAAAACATTCAGTACTTC.